This is a list of T cell receptor beta chains from one sample in a study of T cells in Graves' hyperthyroidism and ophthalmopathy. TCRdb independently ran MiXCR on the multiplex PCR reads; one entry per CDR3 protein. The sample records around 540,000 distinct CDR3 sequences, 46% being singletons. The sequenced sample was peripheral blood or thyroid tissue (not recorded which). The receptors were sampled from a woman aged 18 to 35 with Graves' hyperthyroidism. Each CDR3 is given with its conserved first and last residue. The order of the fields is clone size, D gene, J gene, V gene, CDR3 protein, CDR3 DNA. A D gene is named only where the DNA matches it firmly. Not all rows give a size; the values are once, few, many and, for expanded clones, a class.

clone size: -; D gene: TRBD1; J gene: TRBJ1-5; V gene: TRBV24-1; CDR3 protein: CATSDAGTVPRQPQHF; CDR3 DNA: TGTGCCACCAGTGACGCCGGGACAGTGCCCCGTCAGCCCCAGCATTTT
clone size: -; D gene: TRBD2; J gene: TRBJ2-7; V gene: TRBV2; CDR3 protein: CASGRAVAYF; CDR3 DNA: TGTGCCAGCGGGAGGGCCGTTGCGTACTTC
clone size: -; D gene: -; J gene: TRBJ2-2; V gene: TRBV10-3; CDR3 protein: CASRRNTGELFF; CDR3 DNA: TGTGCCAGCAGGAGGAACACCGGGGAGCTGTTTTTT
clone size: -; D gene: -; J gene: TRBJ1-2; V gene: TRBV25-1; CDR3 protein: CASSYSDRANYGYTF; CDR3 DNA: TGTGCCAGCAGTTACTCGGACAGAGCGAACTATGGCTACACCTTC
clone size: -; D gene: TRBD1; J gene: TRBJ2-5; V gene: TRBV9; CDR3 protein: CASSVDPGTALLEAQYF; CDR3 DNA: TGTGCCAGCAGCGTAGATCCAGGGACAGCCCTTTTGGAGGCCCAGTACTTC
clone size: -; D gene: -; J gene: TRBJ1-2; V gene: TRBV9; CDR3 protein: CASSAVRGQGYGYTF; CDR3 DNA: TGTGCCAGCAGCGCCGTCCGGGGGCAGGGCTATGGCTACACCTTC
clone size: -; D gene: TRBD1; J gene: TRBJ1-1; V gene: TRBV25-1; CDR3 protein: CASLSNRGFVTEAFF; CDR3 DNA: TGTGCCAGCTTATCAAACAGGGGATTTGTCACTGAAGCTTTCTTT
clone size: -; D gene: -; J gene: TRBJ1-3; V gene: TRBV6-5; CDR3 protein: CASTGSLPPGNTIYF; CDR3 DNA: TGTGCCAGCACCGGGTCCCTCCCGCCTGGAAACACCATATATTTT
clone size: many; D gene: -; J gene: TRBJ1-6; V gene: TRBV10-3; CDR3 protein: CAIGGATGNSPLHF; CDR3 DNA: TGTGCCATCGGGGGGGCTACTGGCAATTCACCCCTCCACTTT
clone size: once; D gene: -; J gene: TRBJ2-1; V gene: TRBV2; CDR3 protein: CASSPPRGYNEQFF; CDR3 DNA: TGTGCCAGCAGCCCCCCCCGGGGCTACAATGAGCAGTTCTTC
clone size: -; D gene: -; J gene: TRBJ1-2; V gene: TRBV29-1; CDR3 protein: CSVTQGGDYTF; CDR3 DNA: TGCAGCGTCACACAGGGTGGGGACTACACCTTC
clone size: -; D gene: -; J gene: TRBJ2-7; V gene: TRBV7-3; CDR3 protein: CASSQLTGLGGYEQYF; CDR3 DNA: TGCGCCAGCAGCCAACTTACCGGACTAGGGGGCTACGAGCAGTACTTC
clone size: -; D gene: -; J gene: TRBJ2-2; V gene: TRBV19; CDR3 protein: CASGLTTVNTGELFF; CDR3 DNA: TGTGCCAGTGGGCTAACGACGGTGAATACCGGGGAGCTGTTTTTT
clone size: -; D gene: TRBD2; J gene: TRBJ2-7; V gene: TRBV20-1; CDR3 protein: CSASEGLAISYEQYF; CDR3 DNA: TGCAGTGCTAGTGAGGGACTAGCGATCTCCTACGAGCAGTACTTC
clone size: -; D gene: -; J gene: TRBJ2-6; V gene: TRBV2; CDR3 protein: CASSSAGTGANVLTF; CDR3 DNA: TGTGCCAGCAGTTCGGCGGGGACAGGGGCCAACGTCCTGACTTTC
clone size: -; D gene: -; J gene: TRBJ2-5; V gene: TRBV7-2; CDR3 protein: CASSQDLGGGNLETQYF; CDR3 DNA: TGTGCCAGCAGCCAAGATCTGGGTGGGGGCAACTTGGAGACCCAGTACTTC
clone size: -; D gene: -; J gene: TRBJ2-2; V gene: TRBV7-9; CDR3 protein: CASSRIGAGTGELFF; CDR3 DNA: TGTGCCAGCAGCCGGATAGGGGCCGGGACCGGGGAGCTGTTTTTT
clone size: -; D gene: -; J gene: TRBJ1-4; V gene: TRBV7-9; CDR3 protein: CASSLREPNEKLFF; CDR3 DNA: TGTGCCAGCAGCTTAAGGGAGCCTAATGAAAAACTGTTTTTT
clone size: -; D gene: -; J gene: TRBJ1-2; V gene: TRBV27; CDR3 protein: CASTPREGSGYTF; CDR3 DNA: TGTGCCAGCACCCCCCGCGAAGGGAGTGGCTACACCTTC
clone size: few; D gene: -; J gene: TRBJ1-5; V gene: TRBV5-1; CDR3 protein: CASSLDGGDQPQHF; CDR3 DNA: TGCGCCAGCAGCTTGGATGGGGGCGATCAGCCCCAGCATTTT
clone size: few; D gene: -; J gene: TRBJ1-4; V gene: TRBV19; CDR3 protein: CASSIAQSKVEVDEKLFF; CDR3 DNA: TGTGCCAGTAGTATAGCGCAGTCTAAGGTGGAGGTGGATGAAAAACTGTTTTTT
clone size: -; D gene: TRBD1; J gene: TRBJ1-2; V gene: TRBV25-1; CDR3 protein: CASSAFKPGQVYGYTF; CDR3 DNA: TGTGCCAGCAGTGCTTTTAAACCCGGACAGGTGTATGGCTACACCTTC
clone size: few; D gene: -; J gene: TRBJ1-6; V gene: TRBV10-3; CDR3 protein: CASRAWQDPSSYNSPLHF; CDR3 DNA: TGTGCCAGCCGTGCTTGGCAGGATCCTAGCTCCTATAATTCACCCCTCCACTTT
clone size: once; D gene: -; J gene: TRBJ2-7; V gene: TRBV10-2; CDR3 protein: CASSQDESSYEQYF; CDR3 DNA: TGTGCCAGCAGCCAAGATGAGAGTTCCTACGAGCAGTACTTC
clone size: -; D gene: TRBD1; J gene: TRBJ2-3; V gene: TRBV15; CDR3 protein: CATSRDRQGKDTQYF; CDR3 DNA: TGTGCCACCAGCAGGGACAGACAGGGGAAGGATACGCAGTATTTT
clone size: few; D gene: -; J gene: TRBJ2-5; V gene: TRBV19; CDR3 protein: CASSMWGETQYF; CDR3 DNA: TGTGCCAGTAGTATGTGGGGGGAGACCCAGTACTTC
clone size: many; D gene: TRBD2; J gene: TRBJ2-5; V gene: TRBV7-2; CDR3 protein: CASSLVLAEETQYF; CDR3 DNA: TGTGCCAGCAGCTTAGTCCTAGCGGAAGAGACCCAGTACTTC
clone size: -; D gene: TRBD2; J gene: TRBJ2-7; V gene: TRBV7-2; CDR3 protein: CASSLAGGEGEQYF; CDR3 DNA: TGTGCCAGCAGCTTAGCGGGAGGGGAAGGCGAGCAGTACTTC
clone size: -; D gene: -; J gene: TRBJ2-7; V gene: TRBV2; CDR3 protein: CASSTGTFSYEQYF; CDR3 DNA: TGTGCCAGCAGCACCGGGACTTTCTCCTACGAGCAGTACTTC
clone size: -; D gene: -; J gene: TRBJ2-1; V gene: TRBV10-3; CDR3 protein: CAISESAYNEQFF; CDR3 DNA: TGTGCCATCAGTGAGTCGGCCTACAATGAGCAGTTCTTC
clone size: -; D gene: -; J gene: TRBJ1-2; V gene: TRBV2; CDR3 protein: CASILGGGRYGYTF; CDR3 DNA: TGTGCCAGTATACTAGGAGGGGGACGCTATGGCTACACCTTC
clone size: -; D gene: TRBD2; J gene: TRBJ2-1; V gene: TRBV11-2; CDR3 protein: CASSLVAGELNEQFF; CDR3 DNA: TGTGCCAGCAGCTTAGTAGCGGGAGAGCTGAATGAGCAGTTCTTC
clone size: few; D gene: -; J gene: TRBJ2-7; V gene: TRBV4-1; CDR3 protein: CASSQDREQYF; CDR3 DNA: TGCGCCAGCAGCCAAGACAGGGAGCAGTACTTC
clone size: few; D gene: TRBD1; J gene: TRBJ2-7; V gene: TRBV29-1; CDR3 protein: CSVGGQRGRIPDEQYF; CDR3 DNA: TGCAGCGTTGGGGGACAGAGGGGCCGGATACCGGACGAGCAGTACTTC
clone size: -; D gene: -; J gene: TRBJ1-2; V gene: TRBV29-1; CDR3 protein: CSVEGQGPNYGYTF; CDR3 DNA: TGCAGCGTTGAAGGCCAGGGGCCCAACTATGGCTACACCTTC
clone size: few; D gene: TRBD2; J gene: TRBJ2-7; V gene: TRBV9; CDR3 protein: CASSETSASYEQYF; CDR3 DNA: TGTGCCAGCAGCGAGACTAGCGCCTCCTACGAGCAGTACTTC
clone size: few; D gene: TRBD1; J gene: TRBJ1-1; V gene: TRBV7-2; CDR3 protein: CASSRLGGQGAREAFF; CDR3 DNA: TGTGCCAGCAGCCGGTTAGGGGGACAGGGGGCGCGTGAAGCTTTCTTT
clone size: many; D gene: -; J gene: TRBJ1-2; V gene: TRBV7-9; CDR3 protein: CASSLGTDYGYTF; CDR3 DNA: TGTGCCAGCAGCTTAGGCACAGATTATGGCTACACCTTC
clone size: -; D gene: -; J gene: TRBJ2-7; V gene: TRBV10-3; CDR3 protein: CAISLVPDSAYEQYF; CDR3 DNA: TGTGCCATCAGCTTGGTCCCGGACAGTGCCTACGAGCAGTACTTC
clone size: few; D gene: TRBD1; J gene: TRBJ1-1; V gene: TRBV2; CDR3 protein: CASSLRTGQVNTEAFF; CDR3 DNA: TGTGCCAGCAGTCTAAGGACAGGGCAAGTAAACACTGAAGCTTTCTTT
clone size: -; D gene: -; J gene: TRBJ1-1; V gene: TRBV5-1; CDR3 protein: CASSPEEARTEAFF; CDR3 DNA: TGCGCCAGCAGCCCGGAGGAGGCGAGGACTGAAGCTTTCTTT
clone size: few; D gene: TRBD1; J gene: TRBJ2-2; V gene: TRBV7-7; CDR3 protein: CASSLAGQGNGELFF; CDR3 DNA: TGTGCCAGCAGCTTAGCGGGACAGGGAAACGGGGAGCTGTTTTTT
clone size: -; D gene: -; J gene: TRBJ1-2; V gene: TRBV25-1; CDR3 protein: CASSLHPGADGYGYTF; CDR3 DNA: TGTGCCAGCAGCCTTCATCCGGGGGCTGATGGATATGGCTACACCTTC
clone size: many; D gene: -; J gene: TRBJ1-1; V gene: TRBV2; CDR3 protein: CASKENTEAFF; CDR3 DNA: TGTGCCAGCAAGGAGAACACTGAAGCTTTCTTT
clone size: many; D gene: -; J gene: TRBJ1-1; V gene: TRBV7-3; CDR3 protein: CASSLVHGTEAFF; CDR3 DNA: TGTGCCAGCAGCTTAGTGCACGGCACTGAAGCTTTCTTT
clone size: -; D gene: TRBD1; J gene: TRBJ2-7; V gene: TRBV7-2; CDR3 protein: CASSLTGVPYEQYF; CDR3 DNA: TGCGCCAGCAGCTTGACAGGGGTGCCCTACGAGCAGTACTTC
clone size: -; D gene: -; J gene: TRBJ1-1; V gene: TRBV7-1; CDR3 protein: CASRLGASNTEAFF; CDR3 DNA: TGTGCCAGCAGACTCGGGGCCTCGAACACTGAAGCTTTCTTT
clone size: few; D gene: -; J gene: TRBJ1-1; V gene: TRBV20-1; CDR3 protein: CSVGQPRDTEAFF; CDR3 DNA: TGCAGTGTCGGACAACCCAGGGACACTGAAGCTTTCTTT
clone size: few; D gene: -; J gene: TRBJ1-5; V gene: TRBV6-5; CDR3 protein: CASKFGQGSNQPQHF; CDR3 DNA: TGTGCCAGCAAGTTCGGTCAGGGTAGCAATCAGCCCCAGCATTTT
clone size: few; D gene: TRBD1; J gene: TRBJ1-5; V gene: TRBV6-1; CDR3 protein: CASSPPGQGNIGNQPQHF; CDR3 DNA: TGTGCCAGCAGCCCTCCGGGACAGGGTAATATTGGCAATCAGCCCCAGCATTTT
clone size: -; D gene: -; J gene: TRBJ1-4; V gene: TRBV7-4; CDR3 protein: CASSPRPSQGLVEKLFF; CDR3 DNA: TGTGCCAGCAGCCCCCGGCCAAGCCAGGGGCTGGTTGAAAAACTGTTTTTT
clone size: few; D gene: -; J gene: TRBJ2-7; V gene: TRBV20-1; CDR3 protein: CSAPGPQANEQYF; CDR3 DNA: TGCAGTGCTCCGGGACCCCAAGCGAACGAGCAGTACTTC
clone size: -; D gene: -; J gene: TRBJ1-5; V gene: TRBV2; CDR3 protein: CASSQDGFQPQHF; CDR3 DNA: TGTGCCAGCAGCCAAGACGGTTTTCAGCCCCAGCATTTT